These 24 T cell receptor beta chains originate from one sample sequenced in a study of vaccination and CD4 T cells after COVID-19. The antigens of these receptors remain unknown. Treatment specified: roughly 10-day PBMC culture with coronavirus spike peptide pools or control peptides (ViraFEST assay). These CD4+ T cells came from an unexposed donor, sampled before the COVID-19 pandemic (2011-2018). Sequencing of DNA taken from cultured CD4+ T cells relied on the Oncomine TCR Beta short-read assay. The genomic DNA was obtained from cultured CD4+ T cells by extraction with the QIAamp micro DNA kit. TCRdb re-called the PCR reads through MiXCR, storing one row per CDR3 protein. This table has thousands of distinct CDR3 sequences, less than 45% appearing once. Material for sequencing was CD4+ T cells from blood, cultured in vitro. Every receptor here comes from a human donor in good health.

The chain recombines TRBV28 with TRBJ2-7; D might be TRBD2 (5 bases). V lost 6 bases, J lost 0 bases, and 15 bases lay in between. Germline V gene sequence: CDR1 MDHEN, CDR2 SYDVKM. The CDR3 runs 15 residues. The CDR3 spells CASSPGLAPSYEQYF. In DNA, the CDR3 is TGTGCCAGCAGCCCCGGACTCGCTCCCTCCTACGAGCAGTACTTC. Filled out from reference TRBV28 and TRBJ2-7, the complete variable domain reads DVKVTQSSRYLVKRTGEKVFLECVQDMDHENMFWYRQDPGLGLRLIYFSYDVKMKEKGDIPEGYSVSREKKERFSLILESASTNQTSMYLCASSPGLAPSYEQYFGPGTRLTVT.

The chain has TRBV12-3 or TRBV12-4 and TRBJ2-5; tentative D call: TRBD2 (6 bases). Deletions cut 6 bases from V and 5 bases from J, with 13 bases between. This CDR3 has 13 residues. CDR3 sequence reads: CASSLRGSETQYF. CDR3 sequence (DNA): TGTGCCAGCAGCCTACGGGGGAGTGAGACCCAGTACTTC.

The chain couples TRBV6-1 to TRBJ1-4, with TRBD1 as a possible D gene (6 bases). CDR3 length: 12 residues. Germline CDR1 and CDR2: MNHNS and SASEGT. V lost 4 bases and J 8 bases, leaving 8 bases between the germline ends. DNA for the CDR3: TGTGCCAGCAGTGGGGGGGGCGAAAAACTGTTTTTT. It translates to CASSGGGEKLFF.

A word on this clonotype: The conserved final phenylalanine or tryptophan is absent from the CDR3, which likely points to a read error. The chain combines TRBV7-9 with TRBJ2-1; a weak D match, TRBD1 (6 bases). Germline CDR1 is SEHNR and CDR2 is FQNEAQ (reference sequence). There are 14 residues in the CDR3. The germline V and J ends were trimmed by 5 bases and 6 bases, with 14 bases remaining between them. CDR3 residues: CASSPTGMRNEQFL. The CDR3 region has the DNA TGTGCCAGCAGCCCAACAGGGATGCGCAATGAGCAGTTCTTG.

This chain uses TRBV7-9 with TRBJ2-7; perhaps TRBD2 as D (6 bases). V shed 0 bases and J shed 5 bases, with 17 bases lying between them. The CDR3 extends over 16 amino acids. The germline gives CDR1 SEHNR, CDR2 FQNEAQ (reference sequence). The CDR3 coding sequence is TGTGCCAGCAGCTTAGCGCTTCGGGACTTCGGTCACGAGCAGTACTTC. Translated: CASSLALRDFGHEQYF.

This rearrangement joins TRBV6-2 or TRBV6-3 to TRBJ2-3; 10 nucleotides align to TRBD2. Trimming cost V 6 bases and J 5 bases; bases outside gene matches: 8. The CDR3 loop spans 15 amino acids. Germline CDR1 is MNHEY and CDR2 is SVGEGT. The CDR3 loop reads CASRAAGGPGDTQYF. Here the CDR3 DNA reads TGTGCCAGCAGGGCAGCGGGAGGGCCGGGAGATACGCAGTATTTT.

The chain combines TRBV6-1 with TRBJ2-5, with D maybe TRBD2 (6 bases). V shed 5 bases and J shed 4 bases, with 14 bases lying between them. The CDR3 extends over 14 amino acids. The germline V gene encodes CDR1 MNHNS and CDR2 SASEGT. The CDR3: CASSTWGEGETQYF. CDR3 coding DNA: TGTGCCAGCAGTACCTGGGGGGAAGGAGAGACCCAGTACTTC.

There are a few counts of this clonotype. The chain recombines TRBV6-1 with TRBJ2-2, with D possibly TRBD1 on 7 matching bases. Germline V CDR1 and CDR2: MNHNS, SASEGT. Deletions cut 10 bases from V and 6 bases from J, with 21 bases between. CDR3 length equals 15 residues. In nucleotides, the CDR3 is TGTGCCACCCATACGGTCGGAGGGGGCCCCGGGGAGCTGTTTTTT. Its protein product is CATHTVGGGPGELFF.

The chain recombines TRBV25-1 with TRBJ2-7; tentatively, D is TRBD2 (5 bases). The CDR3 length is 11 residues. Deletions cut 6 bases from V and 6 bases from J, with 9 bases between. The germline V gene has CDR1 MGHDK and CDR2 SYGVNS. The CDR3 nucleotides read TGTGCCAGCAGCCTCCGGGGCGAGCAGTACTTC. Translating gives CASSLRGEQYF.

The chain uses TRBV15 and TRBJ2-7; D is ambiguous. Trimming stripped 0 bases from V and 1 base from J, with 13 bases between. The germline V gene encodes CDR1 LNHNV and CDR2 YYDKDF (reference sequence). This CDR3 spans 16 amino acids. Here the CDR3 reads CATSRDYGSSSYEQYF. CDR3 DNA: TGTGCCACCAGCAGAGATTACGGGTCGAGTTCCTACGAGCAGTACTTC. The full variable domain, in which reference TRBV15 and TRBJ2-7 provide the parts outside the CDR3, is DAMVIQNPRYQVTQFGKPVTLSCSQTLNHNVMYWYQQKSSQAPKLLFHYYDKDFNNEADTPDNFQSRRPNTSFCFLDIRSPGLGDTAMYLCATSRDYGSSSYEQYFGPGTRLTVT.

Of note for this clonotype: Mismatch with germline at one junction end may stem from a read error. This rearrangement joins TRBV7-7 to TRBJ2-2, with D tentatively TRBD2 (5 bases). The CDR3 spans 14 residues. The germline gives CDR1 SSHAT, CDR2 FNYEAQ (reference sequence). This CDR3 reads CASSLAEGSGELFF. Written as DNA, the CDR3 is TGTGCTAGCAGCTTAGCTGAGGGATCCGGGGAGCTGTTTTTT.

The V call is TRBV6-1, the J call TRBJ2-2; 13 nucleotides align to TRBD2. The CDR3 is made up of 16 amino acids. The V segment lost 6 bases and the J segment 4 bases; nucleotides outside the gene matches: 5. From germline, CDR1 is MNHNS and CDR2 SASEGT. CDR3 sequence (DNA): TGTGCCAGCAGCCGTTGGACTAGCGGGAGCACCGGGGAGCTGTTTTTT. It translates to CASSRWTSGSTGELFF.

The CDR3: CASSQDSSNQPQHF. The CDR3 DNA reads TGTGCCAGCAGCCAAGACAGCAGCAATCAGCCCCAGCATTTT. The V gene is TRBV7-6, the J gene TRBJ1-5; possible D gene TRBD1, 5 bases. Germline CDR1 reads SGHVS; CDR2 reads FNYEAQ. V lost 5 bases and J lost 1, with 9 bases in between. The CDR3 covers 14 residues.

The chain couples TRBV18 to TRBJ1-2; 8 bases map to TRBD1. The germline gives CDR1 KGHSH, CDR2 LQKENI. The CDR3 contains 15 residues. V was pared by 3 bases and J by 3 bases, with 6 bases of the junction left unmatched. The CDR3 bases are TGTGCCAGCTCACCGCTTCCAGGGGGCGACTATGGCTACACCTTC. Its protein is CASSPLPGGDYGYTF.

This clonotype has more than one count but fewer than ten. The chain employs TRBV2 and TRBJ1-2; no reliable D call. V was cut by 2 bases and J by 1 base, with 14 bases left in between. The V gene's germline CDR1 is SNHLY and CDR2 FYNNEI. This CDR3 contains 16 residues. The CDR3 reads CASSEWEGYSNYGYTF. The CDR3 nucleotides are TGTGCCAGCAGTGAATGGGAAGGATACAGTAACTATGGCTACACCTTC.

This sequence joins TRBV30 and TRBJ1-5; D remains unclear. V was trimmed by 3 bases and J by 0 bases, leaving 6 bases between them. The CDR3 contains 13 residues. Germline V CDR1 and CDR2: GTSNPN, SVGIG (reference sequence). The CDR3 nucleotides are TGTGCCTGGAGCTCAGATAGCAATCAGCCCCAGCATTTT. Translated, it gives CAWSSDSNQPQHF. The full variable domain, with the rest looked up from reference TRBV30 and TRBJ1-5, is SQTIHQWPATLVQPVGSPLSLECTVEGTSNPNLYWYRQAAGRGLQLLFYSVGIGQISSEVPQNLSASRPQDRQFILSSKKLLLSDSGFYLCAWSSDSNQPQHFGDGTRLSIL.

The chain is built from TRBV25-1 and TRBJ2-7, with TRBD2 as a possible D gene (5 bases). This CDR3 region has 11 residues. Between the trimmed V and J ends, which lost 6 bases and 3 bases, there was a span of 6 bases. Germline-derived CDR1 and CDR2 are MGHDK and SYGVNS. The CDR3 here is CASRRDYEQYF. The CDR3 nucleotides read TGTGCCAGCAGACGGGACTACGAGCAGTACTTC.

The chain links TRBV28 to TRBJ1-5; 7 bases line up with TRBD1. Losses at the gene ends were 4 bases for V and 5 bases for J; bases not matched to a gene: 8. CDR1 is MDHEN, CDR2 SYDVKM, per germline. This CDR3 comprises 15 residues. The CDR3 region is CASSSNRGLHQPQHF. In DNA form, the CDR3 reads TGTGCCAGCAGTTCCAACAGGGGACTTCATCAGCCCCAGCATTTT.

The chain uses TRBV28 and TRBJ2-5, with 7 bases matching TRBD1. There are 13 residues in the CDR3. With V trimmed by 5 bases and J by 2 bases, 2 bases remained unmatched. Per germline, CDR1 MDHEN and CDR2 SYDVKM. The CDR3 bases are TGTGCCAGCAGTGGGACAGCACAAGAGACCCAGTACTTC. It is translated as CASSGTAQETQYF.

The chain is built from TRBV20-1 and TRBJ2-7; TRBD1 might be the D (6 bases). CDR1 and CDR2 from the germline V gene are DFQATT and SNEGSKA (reference sequence). The CDR3 has 14 amino acids. Trimming cost V 5 bases and J 4 bases, with 18 bases left between them. CDR3 nucleotide sequence: TGCAGTGCTGTGACAGGACCCCTTGATTACGAGCAGTACTTC. Protein product: CSAVTGPLDYEQYF.

This clonotype was seen a handful of times. The chain employs TRBV6-1 and TRBJ1-4; D call uncertain. V shed 5 bases and J shed 1 base, with 11 bases lying between them. This CDR3 contains 15 residues. CDR1 is MNHNS, CDR2 SASEGT, per germline. The CDR3 reads CASSRQQRTNEKLFF. The CDR3 nucleotides read TGTGCCAGCAGTAGACAACAGCGAACTAATGAAAAACTGTTTTTT.

The rearrangement uses TRBV6-1 and TRBJ2-2, with a possible D match to TRBD2 (6 bases). The CDR3 consists of 15 residues. Looked up from germline, CDR1 is MNHNS and CDR2 is SASEGT. V lost 5 bases, J lost 4 bases, and 14 bases lay in between. DNA of the CDR3: TGTGCCAGCAGTCCAAGCGGGCTATCCACCGGGGAGCTGTTTTTT. Translating gives CASSPSGLSTGELFF.

V and J are TRBV7-2 and TRBJ2-5; 10 bases line up with TRBD2. The V and J ends lost 4 bases and 4 bases, in that order; junction bases with no gene match: 9. Germline lookup yields CDR1 SGHTA and CDR2 FQGNSA. The CDR3 spans 16 residues. CDR3 protein: CASSSSSGSFGETQYF. The CDR3 DNA follows: TGTGCCAGCAGCTCATCTAGCGGGAGTTTCGGAGAGACCCAGTACTTC.

The genes are TRBV7-2 and TRBJ2-3; tentatively, D is TRBD2 (6 bases). Germline CDR1 is SGHTA and CDR2 is FQGNSA. Trimming took off 3 bases at V and 1 base at J, with 11 bases between the two ends. This CDR3 has 15 residues. This chain's CDR3 is CASSFRLEGTDTQYF. CDR3 in DNA: TGTGCCAGCAGCTTCCGACTAGAGGGCACAGATACGCAGTATTTT.